These 26 T cell receptor beta chains came from one sample sequenced in a study of PD-L1 blockade in urothelial cancer. Time point noted: pretreatment peripheral blood. Libraries were prepared by immunoSEQ multiplex PCR; TCRdb keeps only in-frame clonotypes and omits some of them. This sample has some 100,000 clones; around 89% occur once, and the top ten carry 0.97%. The sample was PBMCs, taken around atezolizumab (anti-PD-L1) treatment. The receptors shown here come from a woman older than 75 with urothelial cancer.

The rearrangement uses TRBV28 and TRBJ1-2; tentative D call: TRBD1 (5 bases). The V end was cut by 4 bases, the J end by 8 bases, with 14 bases between. From germline, CDR1 is MDHEN and CDR2 SYDVKM. The CDR3 is made up of 13 amino acids. The CDR3 DNA reads TGTGCCAGCAGTTCCCAACCCTGGGGCGGCTACACCTTC. Residues: CASSSQPWGGYTF.

The chain recombines TRBV30 with TRBJ1-1, with 9 positions matching TRBD1. V lost 7 bases to trimming and J lost 2 bases; unmatched junction nucleotides: 8. The CDR3 runs to 14 residues. The germline gives CDR1 GTSNPN, CDR2 SVGIG (reference sequence). In nucleotides, the CDR3 is TGTGCCTACTCACAGGGGGCGAGAAACACTGAAGCTTTCTTT. Amino acid sequence: CAYSQGARNTEAFF.

The V call is TRBV10-3, the J call TRBJ2-3; 7 positions match TRBD2. Unmatched junction bases numbered 4, after V lost 8 bases and J lost 2 bases. From germline, CDR1 is ENHRY and CDR2 SYGVKD. This CDR3 contains 13 residues. The CDR3 nucleotides are TGTGCCATCGGGGCGGGAGACACAGATACGCAGTATTTT. It yields the protein CAIGAGDTDTQYF.

This clone was detected only a few times. This chain connects TRBV4-1 to TRBJ1-2; 8 nucleotides match TRBD1. Germline V gives CDR1 MGHRA, CDR2 YSYEKL. This CDR3 has 17 amino acids. V dropped 5 bases and J dropped 1; count of bases not matched to a gene: 12. The CDR3 is CASSSGTGRALNYGYTF. As DNA, the CDR3 is TGCGCCAGCAGCTCCGGGACAGGACGCGCCCTTAACTATGGCTACACCTTC.

The chain has TRBV9 and TRBJ1-3, with 8 bases lining up with TRBD1. The CDR3 sequence is 15 residues long. In germline, CDR1 is SGDLS, CDR2 YYNGEE. The V and J ends lost 4 bases and 4 bases, in that order; junction bases with no gene match: 7. The CDR3 DNA sequence: TGTGCCAGCAGCAACGCGGACAGGGTAGGAAACACCATATATTTT. It is translated as CASSNADRVGNTIYF. Using reference TRBV9 and TRBJ1-3 for the parts outside the CDR3, the full variable domain is DSGVTQTPKHLITATGQRVTLRCSPRSGDLSVYWYQQSLDQGLQFLIQYYNGEERAKGNILERFSAQQFPDLHSELNLSSLELGDSALYFCASSNADRVGNTIYFGEGSWLTVV.

V is TRBV9 and J is TRBJ1-5; no reliable D call. V gave up 0 bases and J gave up 6 bases, with 10 bases separating them. In germline, CDR1 is SGDLS, CDR2 YYNGEE. This CDR3 is built from 14 residues. The CDR3 reads CASSVDGSIQPQHF. The CDR3 DNA is TGTGCCAGCAGCGTAGATGGCAGTATTCAGCCCCAGCATTTT. The complete variable domain, with remaining parts taken from reference TRBV9 and TRBJ1-5, reads DSGVTQTPKHLITATGQRVTLRCSPRSGDLSVYWYQQSLDQGLQFLIQYYNGEERAKGNILERFSAQQFPDLHSELNLSSLELGDSALYFCASSVDGSIQPQHFGDGTRLSIL.

The chain has TRBV7-8 and TRBJ2-7, with 11 bases aligning to TRBD2. The CDR3 covers 17 residues. V was clipped by 2 bases and J by 3 bases; unmatched bases: 9. The germline gives CDR1 SGHVS, CDR2 FQNEAQ. The CDR3 here is CASSLSTSGVKNYEQYF. The CDR3 nucleotides read TGTGCCAGCAGCTTATCGACTAGCGGGGTTAAAAACTACGAGCAGTACTTC.

V is TRBV18 and J is TRBJ2-1, with 8 positions matching TRBD2. The CDR3 is 13 amino acids. CDR1 and CDR2 (germline): KGHSH, LQKENI. V lost 3 bases and J lost 11; bases outside the gene matches: 6. This CDR3 reads CASSPGLAGKQFF. In DNA, the CDR3 is TGTGCCAGCTCACCTGGACTAGCAGGCAAGCAGTTCTTC.

This clone was recorded a few times. The chain employs TRBV28 and TRBJ1-5; 8 bases fit TRBD1. V lost 2 bases to trimming and J lost 1 base; unmatched junction nucleotides: 7. The germline CDR1 and CDR2 sequences are MDHEN and SYDVKM. The CDR3 covers 17 residues. CDR3 sequence reads: CASSLDRGFFSNQPQHF. CDR3 nucleotides: TGTGCCAGCAGTTTAGACAGGGGCTTCTTCAGCAATCAGCCCCAGCATTTT.

Regarding this clone: In the same sample, other DNA sequences code for this CDR3. The chain is built from TRBV6-1 and TRBJ1-2; the D gene is possibly TRBD1 (5 bases). The ends were cut back, 0 bases at V and 4 bases at J, with 9 bases in the middle. Germline lookup yields CDR1 MNHNS and CDR2 SASEGT. The length of the CDR3 is 14 residues. CDR3 in DNA: TGTGCCAGCAGTGAAGCTGGGGGGGGCTATGGCTACACCTTC. Amino acid sequence: CASSEAGGGYGYTF.

The rearrangement links TRBV20-1 to TRBJ1-2; 7 nucleotides agree with TRBD1. There are 11 residues in the CDR3. The germline CDR1 and CDR2 sequences are DFQATT and SNEGSKA (reference sequence). V lost 6 bases to trimming and J lost 3 bases; unmatched junction nucleotides: 1. CDR3 region: CSATGDYGYTF. Here the CDR3 DNA reads TGCAGTGCCACAGGGGACTATGGCTACACCTTC.

The chain joins TRBV19 to TRBJ2-7; the D gene is possibly TRBD2 (7 bases). The CDR3 contains 16 residues. Germline V gene sequence: CDR1 LNHDA, CDR2 SQIVND (reference sequence). Trimming removed 2 bases from V and 0 bases from J, with 14 bases in between. CDR3 region: CASSISGGAHSYEQYF. CDR3 nucleotide sequence: TGTGCCAGTAGTATATCTGGGGGGGCCCACTCCTACGAGCAGTACTTC.

The chain joins TRBV4-2 to TRBJ2-2, with 8 bases identical to TRBD1. With 3 bases clipped from V and 5 bases from J, the junction kept 8 bases outside the gene matches. Germline V gene data show CDR1 as LGHNA and CDR2 as YNFKEQ. The length of the CDR3 is 16 residues. DNA for the CDR3: TGTGCCAGCAGCCACCCTGACAGGGGAATGACCGGGGAGCTGTTTTTT. Its translation: CASSHPDRGMTGELFF.

This chain joins TRBV6-6 and TRBJ1-4; 10 nucleotides line up with TRBD1. Trimming removed 5 bases from V and 7 bases from J; junction bases left unmatched: 7. The CDR3 totals 15 residues. Germline V gene data show CDR1 as MNHNY and CDR2 as SVGAGI (reference sequence). CDR3 bases: TGTGCCAGCAGTCCCGGACAGGGGGTGTTTGAAAAACTGTTTTTT. This gives the protein CASSPGQGVFEKLFF.

V is TRBV5-1 and J is TRBJ1-4, with a weak D call TRBD1 (5 bases). CDR1 and CDR2 (germline): SGHRS, YFSETQ. This CDR3 region has 15 residues. The ends were cut back, 4 bases at V and 3 bases at J, with 13 bases in the middle. CDR3 sequence (DNA): TGCGCCAGCAGCCAAAGGGGAGGGGCTAATGAAAAACTGTTTTTT. This codes for CASSQRGGANEKLFF.

This clone was observed a handful of times. The CDR3 reads CASSKGETEAFF. The DNA of the CDR3 is TGTGCCAGCAGCAAGGGGGAGACTGAAGCTTTCTTT. The chain has TRBV9 and TRBJ1-1; tentatively, D is TRBD1 (6 bases). This CDR3 is built from 12 residues. The V end lost 4 bases, the J end lost 5 bases, and 9 bases lay between the germline ends. Germline V CDR1 and CDR2: SGDLS, YYNGEE.

V usage is TRBV11-2 and J usage is TRBJ2-5; 7 bases line up with TRBD2. In germline, CDR1 is SGHAT, CDR2 FQNNGV. The ends lost 1 base at V and 2 bases at J; junction bases unmatched: 4. This CDR3 is 15 amino acids long. CDR3 sequence: CASSLVPAGQETQYF. CDR3 nucleotide sequence: TGTGCCAGCAGCTTAGTGCCAGCGGGACAAGAGACCCAGTACTTC.

J is TRBJ2-2 and V is TRBV27; 10 bases are a match to TRBD1. The CDR3 totals 15 residues. Germline lookup yields CDR1 MNHEY and CDR2 SMNVEV (reference sequence). V gave up 5 bases and J gave up 7 bases; unmatched junction bases: 7. This chain's CDR3 is CASSRDRGSSGELFF. CDR3 sequence (DNA): TGTGCCAGCAGTCGGGACAGGGGATCGAGCGGGGAGCTGTTTTTT.

A word on this clone: This sample also contains other DNA sequences that code for the same CDR3. The genes are TRBV28 and TRBJ1-4, with 8 bases identical to TRBD1. With V trimmed by 5 bases and J by 6 bases, 5 bases remained unmatched. The CDR3 loop spans 14 amino acids. The germline V gene has CDR1 MDHEN and CDR2 SYDVKM. The CDR3 loop is CASSRTGGDEKLFF. In DNA form, the CDR3 reads TGTGCCAGCAGTCGTACAGGGGGAGATGAAAAACTGTTTTTT.

Only a few counts were recorded for this clone. The chain recombines TRBV19 with TRBJ2-2, with D unresolved. The germline V and J ends were trimmed by 6 bases and 2 bases, with 13 bases remaining between them. The length of the CDR3 is 15 residues. In germline, CDR1 is LNHDA, CDR2 SQIVND (reference sequence). CDR3 loop: CASSNLRTNTGELFF. The DNA for the CDR3 is TGTGCCAGTAGCAACCTTAGAACCAACACCGGGGAGCTGTTTTTT.

The chain combines TRBV5-6 with TRBJ1-5; TRBD1 is a possible D gene (6 bases). The CDR3 totals 15 residues. Trimming removed 2 bases from V and 5 bases from J, with 14 bases in between. Germline V CDR1 and CDR2: SGHDT, YYEEEE. Written as DNA, the CDR3 is TGTGCCAGCAGCTTAAACAACGACAGGTATCAGCCCCAGCATTTT. Protein product: CASSLNNDRYQPQHF.

This clone was picked up a small number of times. This chain's CDR3 is CASNEGGDTEAFF. For the CDR3, the DNA is TGTGCCAGCAACGAGGGTGGGGACACTGAAGCTTTCTTT. This chain links TRBV25-1 with TRBJ1-1; no firm D call. The CDR3 is 13 residues long. The V end was cut by 7 bases, the J end by 3 bases, with 12 bases between. CDR1 and CDR2 (germline): MGHDK, SYGVNS.

The chain joins TRBV29-1 to TRBJ1-1, with 10 positions matching TRBD1. CDR3 length: 13 residues. From germline, CDR1 is SQVTM and CDR2 ANQGSEA. J gave up 4 bases and V 6 bases, and 5 bases lay outside the gene matches. The CDR3 DNA follows: TGCAGCGTCGGACAGGGGGAGTTCACTGAAGCTTTCTTT. Translating it yields CSVGQGEFTEAFF.

The rearrangement uses TRBV21-1 and TRBJ1-1; no check of the table's D call, TRBD1, against the DNA was made. TRBV21-1 is a known pseudogene. The CDR3 is 10 amino acids. This CDR3 reads CASGHLEAFF. CDR3 nucleotide sequence: TGTGCCAGCGGACATCTTGAAGCTTTCTTT.

The chain couples TRBV5-4 to TRBJ2-3, with 8 bases fitting TRBD2. CDR3 length: 16 residues. The ends lost 0 bases at V and 1 base at J; junction bases unmatched: 4. The germline V gene has CDR1 SGHNT and CDR2 YYREEE (reference sequence). CDR3 coding DNA: TGTGCCAGCAGCTTGGGAGCGGGAGTGGGCACAGATACGCAGTATTTT. Its translation is CASSLGAGVGTDTQYF.

This clone has a handful of counts. This chain links TRBV28 with TRBJ2-7; 8 nucleotides line up with TRBD2. The junction had 9 bases not matched to a gene; V was cut back by 7 bases and J by 4 bases. The CDR3 length is 14 residues. In germline, CDR1 is MDHEN, CDR2 SYDVKM. The CDR3 region has the DNA TGTGCCAGCAATCCAGCGGGAGATTGGTACGAGCAGTACTTC. As protein: CASNPAGDWYEQYF. Full variable domain (rest looked up from reference TRBV28 and TRBJ2-7): DVKVTQSSRYLVKRTGEKVFLECVQDMDHENMFWYRQDPGLGLRLIYFSYDVKMKEKGDIPEGYSVSREKKERFSLILESASTNQTSMYLCASNPAGDWYEQYFGPGTRLTVT.